The rows below give T cell receptor beta chains drawn from one sample of a study of regulatory T cells in long-lasting Graves disease. Each CDR3 protein gets one entry after TCRdb re-called the multiplex PCR reads with MiXCR. This table has 300,000 to 400,000 distinct CDR3 sequences, roughly 17% appearing once. These same records also appear under a second study, on T cells in Graves' hyperthyroidism and ophthalmopathy.

Specimen: peripheral blood mononuclear cells (PBMCs), collected at new diagnosis, from a patient treated with antithyroid drugs. The receptors were sampled from a man between 40 and 49 years old with Graves disease. CDR3s include the opening cysteine and the closing phenylalanine or tryptophan. D genes are given only for firm matches. Size tells how often a clone was seen (once, few, many) or the class of an expanded clone, and some rows leave it out.

clone size | J gene | V gene | D gene | CDR3 DNA | CDR3 protein
- | TRBJ2-7 | TRBV20-1 | TRBD1 | TGCAGTGCTCAAAGACTGGACAGGCACCGCTCCTACGAGCAGTACTTC | CSAQRLDRHRSYEQYF
- | TRBJ2-7 | TRBV4-2 | TRBD2 | TGTGCCAGCAGCCAAGATGTAGCGGGGGTATACGAGCAGTACTTC | CASSQDVAGVYEQYF
many | TRBJ2-1 | TRBV6-2/TRBV6-3 | - | TGTGCCAGCAGTTACGGAGGGGCATGGGGCTACAATGAGCAGTTCTTC | CASSYGGAWGYNEQFF
many | TRBJ2-7 | TRBV28 | TRBD1 | TGTGCCAGCAGCAAAATGGGGCAGGGGGCAGCCTACGAGCAGTACTTC | CASSKMGQGAAYEQYF
many | TRBJ1-1 | TRBV12-3/TRBV12-4 | TRBD1 | TGTGCCAGCAGGGACAGGAGTTTTAACACTGAAGCTTTCTTT | CASRDRSFNTEAFF
- | TRBJ1-2 | TRBV7-3 | TRBD1 | TGTGCCAGCAGCTTACAGGGGGGGGTCGGGGGCTACACCTTC | CASSLQGGVGGYTF
- | TRBJ2-5 | TRBV11-2 | TRBD2 | TGTGCCAGCAGCTTAGTGGGACTAGGGGGGACCCAGTACTTC | CASSLVGLGGTQYF
many | TRBJ2-3 | TRBV20-1 | TRBD2 | TGCAGTGCTAGAGGGGGGTGGGGGACTAGCGGGGCAGATACGCAGTATTTT | CSARGGWGTSGADTQYF
- | TRBJ2-3 | TRBV14 | - | TGTGCCAGCAGCCAAGATCTCATTGCGAACACAGATACGCAGTATTTT | CASSQDLIANTDTQYF
- | TRBJ2-2 | TRBV18 | - | TGTGCCAGCTCACCTGAGTCTATCGGGACAATACACACCGGGGAGCTGTTTTTT | CASSPESIGTIHTGELFF
few | TRBJ2-5 | TRBV2 | TRBD1 | TGTGCCAGCAGTGCAGGGGGCGGTGAGACCCAGTACTTC | CASSAGGGETQYF
- | TRBJ2-3 | TRBV20-1 | - | TGCAGTGCTAGAGCCGGGGGGCTAAACAAGGAAGATACGCAGTATTTT | CSARAGGLNKEDTQYF
many | TRBJ2-3 | TRBV6-1 | TRBD2 | TGTGCCACCGGGACTATGGAGAAAGATACGCAGTATTTT | CATGTMEKDTQYF
- | TRBJ1-5 | TRBV2 | TRBD1 | TGTGCCAGCAGTGAAGGCACAGGGGGGCAGCCCCAGCATTTT | CASSEGTGGQPQHF
once | TRBJ2-1 | TRBV6-1 | - | TGTGCCAGCAGCGAGCCGGGACGAACCTACAGTGAGCAGTTCTTC | CASSEPGRTYSEQFF
many | TRBJ2-7 | TRBV7-2 | - | TGTGCCAGCAGCCACGAGGGGGTCCACGAGCAGTACTTC | CASSHEGVHEQYF
- | TRBJ2-5 | TRBV9 | - | TGTGCCAGCAGCGTAGGGGGACGGCGGACAATCCCTCAAGAGACCCAGTACTTC | CASSVGGRRTIPQETQYF
many | TRBJ2-7 | TRBV6-9 | - | TGTGCCAGCAGTTACGAGGAAACAGGGAGTACCTACGAGCAGTACTTC | CASSYEETGSTYEQYF
many | TRBJ2-1 | TRBV7-9 | - | TGTGCCAGCAGCTTAGTCTCGGGGAAGGGGCAGTTCTTC | CASSLVSGKGQFF
many | TRBJ1-5 | TRBV7-2 | TRBD1 | TGTGCCAGCAGCATCCTGCGGACAGGGGCGAGTCAGCCCCAGCATTTT | CASSILRTGASQPQHF
few | TRBJ1-2 | TRBV20-1 | - | TGCAGTGCTAGGGAGGCAGGGGCGCGAAGGGACACCTTC | CSAREAGARRDTF
- | TRBJ1-6 | TRBV6-1 | TRBD1 | TGTGCCAGCAGCCAGGACCAGGGGGGGAATTCACCCCTCCACTTT | CASSQDQGGNSPLHF
many | TRBJ1-5 | TRBV18 | - | TGTGCCAGCTCACCAGCTTGGGGGGGCAATCAGCCCCAGCATTTT | CASSPAWGGNQPQHF
many | TRBJ1-1 | TRBV7-3 | TRBD1 | TGTGCCAGCAGCTTAACGCGGGCCAGGGGGCAAACTGAAGCTTTCTTT | CASSLTRARGQTEAFF
many | TRBJ2-7 | TRBV28 | - | TGTGCCAGCAGTGTCCTGGGGGGATCCCACTACGAGCAGTACTTC | CASSVLGGSHYEQYF
- | TRBJ1-4 | TRBV24-1 | - | TGTGCCACCGTCGACGGAGAAGCAACTAATGAAAAACTGTTTTTT | CATVDGEATNEKLFF
many | TRBJ2-7 | TRBV20-1 | TRBD1 | TGCAGTGCTCGACAGGGAGTGGGGGCCTACGAGCAGTACTTC | CSARQGVGAYEQYF
many | TRBJ2-3 | TRBV4-3 | - | TGCGCCAGCAGCAAAACTACTAGTGAAGGTGGAGATACGCAGTATTTT | CASSKTTSEGGDTQYF
- | TRBJ1-5 | TRBV19 | - | TGTGCCAATAGTATATCGGGGAGTGGTCAGCCCCAGCATTTT | CANSISGSGQPQHF
many | TRBJ2-3 | TRBV5-1 | TRBD2 | TGCGCCAGCAGCTTTTTTACTAGCGGGGGCACCACAGATACGCAGTATTTT | CASSFFTSGGTTDTQYF
many | TRBJ2-3 | TRBV5-1 | TRBD1 | TGCGCCAGCAGCTTAGGGGACAGGGGAACGCAGTATTTT | CASSLGDRGTQYF
few | TRBJ1-1 | TRBV6-1 | TRBD1 | TGTGCCAGCAAAGGGACAGGGGGGACGAACACTGAAGCTTTCTTT | CASKGTGGTNTEAFF
- | TRBJ2-5 | TRBV7-2 | - | TGTGCCAGCAGCTCGGATCCCCAAGAGACCCAGTACTTC | CASSSDPQETQYF
- | TRBJ1-4 | TRBV5-1 | - | TGCGCCAGCAGCCGGATGGACATAGCAACTAATGAAAAACTGTTTTTT | CASSRMDIATNEKLFF
many | TRBJ1-5 | TRBV30 | TRBD1 | TGTGCCTGGAGTCGCGACAGGGGGAACCAGCCCCAGCATTTT | CAWSRDRGNQPQHF
many | TRBJ2-7 | TRBV7-2 | - | TGTGCCAGCAGCCCCGCCCACAGGGTACACGAGCAGTACTTC | CASSPAHRVHEQYF
- | TRBJ1-5 | TRBV20-1 | TRBD1 | TGCAGTGCTAGTTCCGGGACAGGGACTCCCAATCAGCCCCAGCATTTT | CSASSGTGTPNQPQHF
- | TRBJ1-5 | TRBV7-7 | TRBD1 | TGTGCTAGCAGCCCTATGGACAGGGACCATCAGCCCCAGCATTTT | CASSPMDRDHQPQHF
many | TRBJ1-2 | TRBV7-6 | - | TGTGCCAGCAGCTTAGACCCGGGGGCAACATATGGCTACACCTTC | CASSLDPGATYGYTF
many | TRBJ2-2 | TRBV2 | - | TGTGCCAGCAGTGAAGACAGGACGAACACCGGGGAGCTGTTTTTT | CASSEDRTNTGELFF
few | TRBJ2-1 | TRBV20-1 | - | TGCAATGCTAGAGACTCCAGGGGCGATGAGCAGTTCTTC | CNARDSRGDEQFF
many | TRBJ1-2 | TRBV6-5 | - | TGTGCCAGCAGTTACTCCCTGTTGGGAGACTATGGCTACACCTTC | CASSYSLLGDYGYTF
few | TRBJ1-4 | TRBV9 | TRBD1 | TGTGCCAGCAGCGCTTTTCCGGGACAGCTTAATGAAAAACTGTTTTTT | CASSAFPGQLNEKLFF
- | TRBJ1-4 | TRBV19 | - | TGTGCCAGCCGCCTGGCGGGTGGCTCGGAAAAACTGTTTTTT | CASRLAGGSEKLFF
many | TRBJ2-7 | TRBV18 | - | TGTGCCAGCTCACCACTCGGGCCGCCTAGCCACGAGCAGTACTTC | CASSPLGPPSHEQYF
many | TRBJ2-7 | TRBV3-1 | TRBD2 | TGTGCCAGCAGCCTACGCGGGACTAGCTTCGGCGAGCAGTACTTC | CASSLRGTSFGEQYF
many | TRBJ2-5 | TRBV20-1 | TRBD2 | TGCAGTGCTAGAGCTCGCATAGCGGGGTCCAACAGAGAGACCCAGTACTTC | CSARARIAGSNRETQYF
- | TRBJ2-3 | TRBV4-1 | - | TGCGCCAGCAGCCACACCCTCAGGTGGGCCAGACAAAGCACAGATACGCAGTATTTT | CASSHTLRWARQSTDTQYF
- | TRBJ2-3 | TRBV11-3 | TRBD2 | TGTGCCAGCAGCCTCGGACTAGCGGGGAACGCAGATACGCAGTATTTT | CASSLGLAGNADTQYF
many | TRBJ2-4 | TRBV3-1 | TRBD2 | TGTGCCAGCAGCCAAGGTCTGTCCGGCGGGAGGAACATTCAGTACTTC | CASSQGLSGGRNIQYF
- | TRBJ2-1 | TRBV11-2 | TRBD2 | TGTGCCAGCAGGACGGATCGGGGGGACTCCAGCTCCTACAATGAGCAGTTCTTC | CASRTDRGDSSSYNEQFF
- | TRBJ2-5 | TRBV5-1 | - | TGCGCCAGCAGCTTGGGCAGGGGAGAGCAAGAGACCCAGTACTTC | CASSLGRGEQETQYF
many | TRBJ2-1 | TRBV11-3 | - | TGTGCCAGCAGCTCCGGACTTAGGGGGAAAAATGAGCAGTTCTTC | CASSSGLRGKNEQFF
- | TRBJ1-2 | TRBV5-6 | - | TGTGCCAGCAGCTTGGTAGGACATAACTATGGCTACACCTTC | CASSLVGHNYGYTF